Listed below are T cell receptor beta chains from one sample, sequenced in a study of CD8 T cells in ankylosing spondylitis. MiXCR, run by TCRdb on the 5' RACE reads, gives a single entry per CDR3 protein. The repertoire holds 250,000 to 400,000 distinct CDR3 sequences, 9.5% to 13% seen once, with 9.1% in the top ten. What was sequenced was blood, either unsorted or a sorted T cell fraction (not recorded which). The receptors originated from a female donor with ankylosing spondylitis or in good health (not recorded which). CDR3s include the opening cysteine and the closing phenylalanine or tryptophan. A D gene is named only where the DNA matches it firmly. Clone size is stated in some rows and not others, as once, few, many or a class when expanded.

DNA: TGTGCCAGCAGCTTCACACCTTACACCGGGGAGCTGTTTTTT
CDR3: CASSFTPYTGELFF
size: few
V: TRBV7-2
J: TRBJ2-2
D: -

DNA: TGTGCCAGCAGTGAGGGACAGGGGGCGCGGAAACTGTTTTTT
CDR3: CASSEGQGARKLFF
size: few
V: TRBV2
J: TRBJ1-4
D: TRBD1

DNA: TGTGCCAGCAGCCGGGCCGCCTTTAATGAGCAGTTCTTC
CDR3: CASSRAAFNEQFF
size: -
V: TRBV5-6
J: TRBJ2-1
D: -

DNA: TGTGCCAGCAGCCCTGGGACTAGCGGGAGGCTCGGAGATACGCAGTATTTT
CDR3: CASSPGTSGRLGDTQYF
size: many
V: TRBV3-1
J: TRBJ2-3
D: TRBD2

DNA: TGTGCCAGCAGGACAGAGGGGCAGGTCTACAATGAGCAGTTCTTC
CDR3: CASRTEGQVYNEQFF
size: many
V: TRBV3-1
J: TRBJ2-1
D: -

DNA: TGTGCCACCAGTGATACCGGGACTAGCGGGAGGATAAATGAGCAGTTCTTC
CDR3: CATSDTGTSGRINEQFF
size: many
V: TRBV24-1
J: TRBJ2-1
D: TRBD2

DNA: TGCAGCGTTGAATTTCCTCGCGGGGCCCAGTACTTC
CDR3: CSVEFPRGAQYF
size: medium-sized
V: TRBV29-1
J: TRBJ2-5
D: -

DNA: TGTGCCAGCAGCTTACAGGGGGGCCATAATTCACCCCTCCACTTT
CDR3: CASSLQGGHNSPLHF
size: many
V: TRBV7-6
J: TRBJ1-6
D: TRBD1

DNA: TGTGCCAGCAGTCCGCCGGGTGGGCAGCCCCAGCATTTT
CDR3: CASSPPGGQPQHF
size: many
V: TRBV27
J: TRBJ1-5
D: -

DNA: TGTGCCACTACCGACGGGGTTGACACTGAAGCTTTCTTT
CDR3: CATTDGVDTEAFF
size: many
V: TRBV25-1
J: TRBJ1-1
D: -

DNA: TGCAGCGTTGACCCAGACAGGGGGTCGAAAGAGACCCAGTACTTC
CDR3: CSVDPDRGSKETQYF
size: many
V: TRBV29-1
J: TRBJ2-5
D: TRBD1

DNA: TGTGCCAGCAGCCCGGGGGCCAATCAGCCCCAGCATTTT
CDR3: CASSPGANQPQHF
size: many
V: TRBV12-3/TRBV12-4
J: TRBJ1-5
D: -

DNA: TGTGCCAGCAGTTACCCCCTGGGGGAGGGGACAAACACTGAAGCTTTCTTT
CDR3: CASSYPLGEGTNTEAFF
size: many
V: TRBV6-2/TRBV6-3
J: TRBJ1-1
D: -

DNA: TGTGCCAGTAGTCCCCCGGGACGAGACTCCTACAATGAGCAGTTCTTC
CDR3: CASSPPGRDSYNEQFF
size: many
V: TRBV19
J: TRBJ2-1
D: -

DNA: TGCGCCAGCAGCCCACGGGACAGCGGCTCCTACGAGCAGTACTTC
CDR3: CASSPRDSGSYEQYF
size: -
V: TRBV4-1
J: TRBJ2-7
D: TRBD1

DNA: TGTGCCAGCAGTAACAATGAGGGGAACCAAGAGACCCAGTACTTC
CDR3: CASSNNEGNQETQYF
size: many
V: TRBV28
J: TRBJ2-5
D: -

DNA: TGTGCCTGGGGCCTAAACTCCTACGAGCAGTACTTC
CDR3: CAWGLNSYEQYF
size: few
V: TRBV30
J: TRBJ2-7
D: -

DNA: TGTGCCAGCAGCGTAGTGGCGACCTGGGGGACCGACGAGCAGTACTTC
CDR3: CASSVVATWGTDEQYF
size: -
V: TRBV9
J: TRBJ2-7
D: -

DNA: TGTGCCAGCTCACCATCGACAGCTGTGACCTACGAGCAGTACTTC
CDR3: CASSPSTAVTYEQYF
size: many
V: TRBV18
J: TRBJ2-7
D: -

DNA: TGTGCCAGCAGCTTAGGCGGGGACTCTAGCACAGATACGCAGTATTTT
CDR3: CASSLGGDSSTDTQYF
size: few
V: TRBV11-3
J: TRBJ2-3
D: -

DNA: TGCAGTGCTAGGGAAAACAGGGGAGGGTCGATATTTTTCGATTCACCCCTCCACTTT
CDR3: CSARENRGGSIFFDSPLHF
size: many
V: TRBV20-1
J: TRBJ1-6
D: TRBD1

DNA: TGTGCCAGCAGCTTAAAAACTAGTATGAATGAGCAGTTCTTC
CDR3: CASSLKTSMNEQFF
size: -
V: TRBV7-8
J: TRBJ2-1
D: -

DNA: TGTGCCTGGAGTGTAGAGGGGACTAGCGGCTACGAGCAGTACTTC
CDR3: CAWSVEGTSGYEQYF
size: once
V: TRBV30
J: TRBJ2-7
D: TRBD2

DNA: TGTGCCAGCAGTTACTCGACGGGCGGGGTGGGCAGGATGAACACTGAAGCTTTCTTT
CDR3: CASSYSTGGVGRMNTEAFF
size: -
V: TRBV6-5
J: TRBJ1-1
D: -

DNA: TGTGCCAGCAGTGATGACAGGGAAGGTCCCGGGGAGCTGTTTTTT
CDR3: CASSDDREGPGELFF
size: -
V: TRBV25-1
J: TRBJ2-2
D: TRBD1

DNA: TGTGCCAGCAGCCCACATGTGAGCTCCTACGAGCAGTACTTC
CDR3: CASSPHVSSYEQYF
size: many
V: TRBV6-1
J: TRBJ2-7
D: -

DNA: TGTGCCAGCAGCCCCGCCAGGTACCAAGAGACCCAGTACTTC
CDR3: CASSPARYQETQYF
size: few
V: TRBV7-9
J: TRBJ2-5
D: -

DNA: TGCGCCAGCAGCCTCACGATAATGAACACTGAAGCTTTCTTT
CDR3: CASSLTIMNTEAFF
size: many
V: TRBV5-1
J: TRBJ1-1
D: -

DNA: TGCAGTGCTCGGCTGTGGGCGGGAGGGGGCCACAATGAGCAGTTCTTC
CDR3: CSARLWAGGGHNEQFF
size: many
V: TRBV20-1
J: TRBJ2-1
D: TRBD2

DNA: TGCAGCGTTTTCAGGGGACTGGAGACCCAGTACTTC
CDR3: CSVFRGLETQYF
size: many
V: TRBV29-1
J: TRBJ2-5
D: -

DNA: TGTGCCAGCAGCTTCACTTCCGAAGGGACCCAGTACTTC
CDR3: CASSFTSEGTQYF
size: many
V: TRBV5-5
J: TRBJ2-5
D: -

DNA: TGTGCCAGCAGCTTATATTCGGGAAATCCATACAATGAGCAGTTCTTC
CDR3: CASSLYSGNPYNEQFF
size: few
V: TRBV7-8
J: TRBJ2-1
D: -

DNA: TGTGCCAGCTCATACGACAGGGCGGCAGATACGCAGTATTTT
CDR3: CASSYDRAADTQYF
size: -
V: TRBV18
J: TRBJ2-3
D: TRBD1

DNA: TGTGCCAGCAGCTTAGTAGCGGGGGGCACCTACAATGAGCAGTTCTTC
CDR3: CASSLVAGGTYNEQFF
size: many
V: TRBV11-2
J: TRBJ2-1
D: TRBD2

DNA: TGTGCCATCAGCCTCCTCCGGGGCCCCTACGAGCAGTACTTC
CDR3: CAISLLRGPYEQYF
size: -
V: TRBV10-3
J: TRBJ2-7
D: -

DNA: TGTGCCAGCAGCTTAATGCGGGATAGCACAGATACGCAGTATTTT
CDR3: CASSLMRDSTDTQYF
size: many
V: TRBV7-3
J: TRBJ2-3
D: -

DNA: TGCGCCAGTCTCCGGGACAGGGAAGCCGGGGAGCTGTTTTTT
CDR3: CASLRDREAGELFF
size: many
V: TRBV5-1
J: TRBJ2-2
D: TRBD1

DNA: TGCGCCAGCAGCTTGTCAGGGGGCAGTCTCCCTGGCGAGCAGTACTTC
CDR3: CASSLSGGSLPGEQYF
size: few
V: TRBV5-1
J: TRBJ2-7
D: TRBD1

DNA: TGCAGCGTTGCTTACAGGGTGCAGCGGGCGGGGAACAATGAGCAGTTCTTC
CDR3: CSVAYRVQRAGNNEQFF
size: many
V: TRBV29-1
J: TRBJ2-1
D: -

DNA: TGCAGTCGCGCCTCCGCTAACTATGGCTACACCTTC
CDR3: CSRASANYGYTF
size: many
V: TRBV20-1
J: TRBJ1-2
D: -

DNA: TGTGCCAGCAGTTCGCAGGGCCGGGAAAAACTGTTTTTT
CDR3: CASSSQGREKLFF
size: many
V: TRBV27
J: TRBJ1-4
D: -

DNA: TGTGCCAGCAGTGATTTTACAGATCCCTACGAGCAGTACTTC
CDR3: CASSDFTDPYEQYF
size: many
V: TRBV25-1
J: TRBJ2-7
D: -

DNA: TGCAGTGCTAGGTCCGCAACTAGAAGCACAGATACGCAGTATTTT
CDR3: CSARSATRSTDTQYF
size: -
V: TRBV20-1
J: TRBJ2-3
D: -

DNA: TGTGCCAGCAGCCAAAGGTCTAGCGGGAGCTACAATGAGCAGTTCTTC
CDR3: CASSQRSSGSYNEQFF
size: many
V: TRBV14
J: TRBJ2-1
D: TRBD2

DNA: TGTGCCAGCAGCATCGGACAGTCCTACGAGCAGTACTTC
CDR3: CASSIGQSYEQYF
size: few
V: TRBV7-9
J: TRBJ2-7
D: -

DNA: TGTGCCAGCAGCGTAGAGGCGGGGGCCGTCCAAGAGACCCAGTACTTC
CDR3: CASSVEAGAVQETQYF
size: many
V: TRBV9
J: TRBJ2-5
D: -

DNA: TGTGCCAGCAGCTTGAGTGAGGGCTACGAGCAGTACTTC
CDR3: CASSLSEGYEQYF
size: few
V: TRBV7-6
J: TRBJ2-7
D: -

DNA: TGTGCCAGCAGTCCGGGGGGACTAAGTGCCTACGAGCAGTACTTC
CDR3: CASSPGGLSAYEQYF
size: few
V: TRBV28
J: TRBJ2-7
D: TRBD2

DNA: TGTGCCTGGGCCGTGGGAAGCGGTGGTGTAAATGAGCAGTTCTTC
CDR3: CAWAVGSGGVNEQFF
size: -
V: TRBV30
J: TRBJ2-1
D: -

DNA: TGCAGTGCTAGAGATTTAAGGGGCGTGGGCCGCGGGGGGACTGAAGCTTTCTTT
CDR3: CSARDLRGVGRGGTEAFF
size: many
V: TRBV20-1
J: TRBJ1-1
D: -

DNA: TGTGCCAGCTGTCATTGGGGGACTAGCGGGGGCTTCTACAATGAGCAGTTCTTC
CDR3: CASCHWGTSGGFYNEQFF
size: -
V: TRBV2
J: TRBJ2-1
D: TRBD2

DNA: TGCGCCAGCAGCTTTGCGGCAGAAGAGACCCAGTACTTC
CDR3: CASSFAAEETQYF
size: few
V: TRBV5-1
J: TRBJ2-5
D: -

DNA: TGTGCCAGCTCCCAACAAGGGAAAGGACTAGCGGGAAGCAATGAGCAGTTCTTC
CDR3: CASSQQGKGLAGSNEQFF
size: -
V: TRBV3-1
J: TRBJ2-1
D: TRBD2

DNA: TGTGCCAGCAGACGGAAACCTAGCACAGATACGCAGTATTTT
CDR3: CASRRKPSTDTQYF
size: few
V: TRBV12-3/TRBV12-4
J: TRBJ2-3
D: -

DNA: TGCAGTGCTAGACGTCCCGGAGGTCCGTCCCACGAGCAGTACTTC
CDR3: CSARRPGGPSHEQYF
size: few
V: TRBV20-1
J: TRBJ2-7
D: -

DNA: TGCAGTGCTGTGGATAGGAGCAATCAGCCCCAGCATTTT
CDR3: CSAVDRSNQPQHF
size: many
V: TRBV20-1
J: TRBJ1-5
D: -

DNA: TGCGCCAGCAGCTTGGAGTTAGCGCAGAGCTCCTACAATGAGCAGTTCTTC
CDR3: CASSLELAQSSYNEQFF
size: many
V: TRBV5-1
J: TRBJ2-1
D: -

DNA: TGTGCCAGCGGCGGGACAGGGCACACTGAAGCTTTCTTT
CDR3: CASGGTGHTEAFF
size: few
V: TRBV9
J: TRBJ1-1
D: TRBD1